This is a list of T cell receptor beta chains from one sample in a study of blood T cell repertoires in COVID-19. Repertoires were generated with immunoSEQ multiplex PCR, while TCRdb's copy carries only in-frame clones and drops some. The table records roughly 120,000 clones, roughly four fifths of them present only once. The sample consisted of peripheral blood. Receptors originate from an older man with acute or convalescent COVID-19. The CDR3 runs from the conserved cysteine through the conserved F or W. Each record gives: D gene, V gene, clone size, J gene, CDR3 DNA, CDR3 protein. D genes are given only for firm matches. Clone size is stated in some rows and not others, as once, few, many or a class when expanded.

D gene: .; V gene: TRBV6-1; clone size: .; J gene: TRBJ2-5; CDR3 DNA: TGTGCCAGCAGTGATACGGGTCTTACAGAGACCCAGTACTTC; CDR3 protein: CASSDTGLTETQYF
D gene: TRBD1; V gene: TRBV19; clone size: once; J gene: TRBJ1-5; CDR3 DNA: TGTGCCAGTAGTATCTCGACAGGGGGACAGCCCCAGCATTTT; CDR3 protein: CASSISTGGQPQHF
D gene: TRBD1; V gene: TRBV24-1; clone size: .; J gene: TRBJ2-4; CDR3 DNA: TGTGCCACCAGTGATCGACAGGGCCACATTCAGTACTTC; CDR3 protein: CATSDRQGHIQYF
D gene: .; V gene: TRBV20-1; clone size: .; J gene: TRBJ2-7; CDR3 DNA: TGCAGTGCACAAGGGGTCGAGCAGTACTTC; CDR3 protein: CSAQGVEQYF
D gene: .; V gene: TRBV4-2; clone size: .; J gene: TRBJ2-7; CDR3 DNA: TGTGCCAGCAGCCAAGAGAGGGGAGGCTCCTACGAGCAGTACTTC; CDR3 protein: CASSQERGGSYEQYF
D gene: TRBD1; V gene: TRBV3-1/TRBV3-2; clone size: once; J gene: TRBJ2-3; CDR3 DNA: TGTGCCAGCAGCCAAGCCGGGGACAGGTTCCCAGATACGCAGTATTTT; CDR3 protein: CASSQAGDRFPDTQYF
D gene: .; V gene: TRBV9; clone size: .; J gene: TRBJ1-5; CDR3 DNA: TGTGCCAGCAGCGTTGGTTTAGATAGCAATCAGCCCCAGCATTTT; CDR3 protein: CASSVGLDSNQPQHF
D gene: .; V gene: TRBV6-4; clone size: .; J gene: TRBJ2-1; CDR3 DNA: TGTGCCAGCAGTGACGCCGACTCAGCGGGCTTCAATGAGCAGTTCTTC; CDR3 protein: CASSDADSAGFNEQFF
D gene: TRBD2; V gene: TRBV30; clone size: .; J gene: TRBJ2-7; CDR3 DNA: TGTGCCTGGAGCCCAACGGGGACTACCACCTACGAGCAGTACTTC; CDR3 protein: CAWSPTGTTTYEQYF
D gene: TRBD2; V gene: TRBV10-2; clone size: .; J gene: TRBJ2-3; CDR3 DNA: TGCGCCAGCAGTGATTCAGTACTAGCGGCTAGCACAGATACGCAGTATTTT; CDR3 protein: CASSDSVLAASTDTQYF